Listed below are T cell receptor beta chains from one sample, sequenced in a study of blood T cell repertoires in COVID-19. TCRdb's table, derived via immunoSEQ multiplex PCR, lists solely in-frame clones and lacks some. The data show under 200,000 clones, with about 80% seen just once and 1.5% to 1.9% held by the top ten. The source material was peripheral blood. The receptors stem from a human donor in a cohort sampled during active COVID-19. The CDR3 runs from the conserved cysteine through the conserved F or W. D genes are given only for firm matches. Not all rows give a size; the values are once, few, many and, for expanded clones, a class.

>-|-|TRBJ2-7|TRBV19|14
CATSDGGSSYEQYF
TGTGCCACCTCTGATGGCGGAAGCTCCTACGAGCAGTACTTC
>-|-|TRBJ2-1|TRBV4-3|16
CASSQDWRDPYNEQFF
TGCGCCAGCAGCCAAGATTGGCGGGACCCCTACAATGAGCAGTTCTTC
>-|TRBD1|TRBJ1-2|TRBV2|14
CASSDSRGPYGYTF
TGTGCCAGCAGTGATAGCAGGGGGCCCTATGGCTACACCTTC
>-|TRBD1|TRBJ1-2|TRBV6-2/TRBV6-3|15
CASSYSRTGPYGYTF
TGTGCCAGCAGTTACTCCCGGACAGGGCCCTATGGCTACACCTTC
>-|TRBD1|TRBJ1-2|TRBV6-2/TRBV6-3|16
CASSYQIGTGVSGYTF
TGTGCCAGCAGTTATCAGATCGGGACAGGAGTATCTGGCTACACCTTC
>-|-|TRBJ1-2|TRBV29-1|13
CSTWGGPNYGYTF
TGCAGCACCTGGGGGGGACCTAACTATGGCTACACCTTC
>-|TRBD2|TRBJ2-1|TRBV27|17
CASKPSGGSGSYNEQFF
TGTGCCAGCAAGCCCAGCGGGGGGTCAGGCTCCTACAATGAGCAGTTCTTC
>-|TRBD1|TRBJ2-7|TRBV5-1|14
CASSVGQGAYEQYF
TGCGCCAGCAGCGTGGGACAGGGGGCCTACGAGCAGTACTTC
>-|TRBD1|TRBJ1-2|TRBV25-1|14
CASSMTGGGYGYTF
TGTGCCAGCAGCATGACAGGGGGAGGCTATGGCTACACCTTC
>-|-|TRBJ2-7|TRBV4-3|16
CASSQDSAGLPYEQYF
TGCGCCAGCAGCCAAGATTCGGCAGGGTTACCCTACGAGCAGTACTTC
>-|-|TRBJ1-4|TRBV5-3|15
CARSPQAATNEKLFF
TGTGCCAGAAGCCCCCAGGCCGCAACTAATGAAAAACTGTTTTTT
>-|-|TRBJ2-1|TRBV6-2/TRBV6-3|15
CASSSRGVLYNEQFF
TGTGCCAGCAGTTCTAGGGGTGTCCTCTACAATGAGCAGTTCTTC
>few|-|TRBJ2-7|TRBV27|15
CASSHRGGDPYEQYF
TGTGCCAGCAGTCACAGGGGCGGGGACCCCTACGAGCAGTACTTC
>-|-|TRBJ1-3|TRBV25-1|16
CASSEMLRGSGNTIYF
TGTGCCAGCAGTGAGATGCTACGGGGCTCTGGAAACACCATATATTTT
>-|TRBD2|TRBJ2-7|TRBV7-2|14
CASSSLTSGYEQYF
TGTGCCAGCAGCTCCTTGACTAGCGGCTACGAGCAGTACTTC
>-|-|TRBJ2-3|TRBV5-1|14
CASSQGGGTDTQYF
TGCGCCAGCAGCCAGGGGGGCGGCACAGATACGCAGTATTTT
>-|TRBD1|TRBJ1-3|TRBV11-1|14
CASSYTGGGNTIYF
TGTGCCAGCAGCTACACAGGGGGGGGAAACACCATATATTTT
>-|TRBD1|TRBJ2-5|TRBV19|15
CASSTRQGLQETQYF
TGTGCCAGTAGTACTCGACAGGGGCTACAAGAGACCCAGTACTTC
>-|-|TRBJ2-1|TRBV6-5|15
CASSPPPSAYNEQFF
TGTGCCAGCAGTCCCCCCCCCAGCGCTTACAATGAGCAGTTCTTC
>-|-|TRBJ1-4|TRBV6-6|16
CASSYGGRITNEKLFF
TGTGCCAGCAGTTACGGCGGGCGCATAACTAATGAAAAACTGTTTTTT
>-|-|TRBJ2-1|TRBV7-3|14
CASSASVSYNEQFF
TGTGCCAGCAGCGCTAGCGTCTCCTACAATGAGCAGTTCTTC
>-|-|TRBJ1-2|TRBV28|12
CASSLQGFGYTF
TGTGCCAGCAGCCTTCAGGGGTTCGGCTACACCTTC
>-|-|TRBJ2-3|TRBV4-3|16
CASSPRVASSTDTQYF
TGCGCCAGCAGCCCCAGGGTGGCCTCTAGCACAGATACGCAGTATTTT
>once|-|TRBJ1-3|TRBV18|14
CASSPQSSGNTIYF
TGTGCCAGCTCCCCCCAGTCCTCTGGAAACACCATATATTTT
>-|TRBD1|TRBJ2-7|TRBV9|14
CASSPRDRGSEQYF
TGTGCCAGCAGCCCACGGGACAGGGGCTCCGAGCAGTACTTC
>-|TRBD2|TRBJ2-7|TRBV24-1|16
CATSDTTGTSVYEQYF
TGTGCCACCAGTGACACCACCGGGACTAGCGTTTACGAGCAGTACTTC
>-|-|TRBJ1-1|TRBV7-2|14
CASSLDPGNTEAFF
TGTGCCAGCAGCTTAGATCCGGGGAACACTGAAGCTTTCTTT
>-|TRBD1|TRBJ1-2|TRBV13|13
CASSSDRGHGYTF
TGTGCCAGCAGCTCCGACAGGGGACATGGCTACACCTTC
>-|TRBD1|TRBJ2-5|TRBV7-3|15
CASSSLTGGVGEVYF
TGTGCCAGCAGCTCTTTGACAGGGGGCGTGGGGGAGGTCTACTTC
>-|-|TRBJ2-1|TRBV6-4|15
CASSDSIDSYNEQFF
TGTGCCAGCAGTGACTCGATAGACAGTTACAATGAGCAGTTCTTC
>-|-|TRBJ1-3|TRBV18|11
CGGSSGNTIYF
TGTGGCGGAAGCTCTGGAAACACCATATATTTT
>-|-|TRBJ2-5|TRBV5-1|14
CASSSQGISETQYF
TGCGCCAGCAGCAGCCAGGGGATTTCTGAGACCCAGTACTTC
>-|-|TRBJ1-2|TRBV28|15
CASSVSRGRDYGYTF
TGTGCCAGCAGCGTTAGCAGGGGCCGGGACTATGGCTACACCTTC
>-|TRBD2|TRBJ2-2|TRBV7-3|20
CASSPVSASGGPRVTGELFF
TGTGCCAGCAGTCCCGTGTCGGCTAGCGGGGGGCCGCGGGTCACCGGGGAGCTGTTTTTT
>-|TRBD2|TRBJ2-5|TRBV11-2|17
CASSPGLAGGRLETQYF
TGTGCCAGCAGCCCGGGACTAGCGGGAGGGCGGTTAGAGACCCAGTACTTC
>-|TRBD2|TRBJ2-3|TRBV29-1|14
CSVVSGPATTTQYF
TGCAGCGTTGTTAGCGGGCCTGCTACTACTACGCAGTATTTT
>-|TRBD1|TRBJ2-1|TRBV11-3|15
CASSPHRGLDNEQFF
TGTGCCAGCAGCCCTCACAGGGGGCTGGACAATGAGCAGTTCTTC
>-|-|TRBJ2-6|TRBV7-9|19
CASSLEGRRLSSGANVLTF
TGTGCCAGCAGCTTAGAGGGGCGGCGGTTGTCCTCTGGGGCCAACGTCCTGACTTTC
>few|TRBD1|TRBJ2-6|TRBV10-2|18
CASSESTGGFSGANVLTF
TGCGCCAGCAGTGAGTCGACAGGGGGCTTTTCTGGGGCCAACGTCCTGACTTTC
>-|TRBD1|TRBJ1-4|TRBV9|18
CASSANRGGRRGNEKLFF
TGTGCCAGCAGCGCCAACAGGGGTGGGAGGAGGGGTAATGAAAAACTGTTTTTT
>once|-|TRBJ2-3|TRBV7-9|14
CASSLDRLTDTQYF
TGTGCCAGCAGCTTAGACAGGCTCACAGATACGCAGTATTTT
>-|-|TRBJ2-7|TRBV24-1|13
CATSDPGFREQYF
TGTGCCACCAGTGACCCAGGGTTCCGCGAGCAGTACTTC
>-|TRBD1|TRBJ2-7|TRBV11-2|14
CASSLDRISYEQYF
TGTGCCAGCAGCTTGGACAGGATAAGCTACGAGCAGTACTTC
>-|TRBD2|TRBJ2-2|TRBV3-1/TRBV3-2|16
CASSHRGELAVGELFF
TGTGCCAGCAGCCATAGAGGAGAACTAGCGGTCGGGGAGCTGTTTTTT
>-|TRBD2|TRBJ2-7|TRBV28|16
CASSLLGASGRYEQYF
TGTGCCAGCAGTTTATTGGGGGCTAGCGGGAGGTACGAGCAGTACTTC
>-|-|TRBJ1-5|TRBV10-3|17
CAIPMISGGFKDQPQHF
TGTGCCATCCCCATGATATCGGGGGGGTTCAAGGATCAGCCCCAGCATTTT
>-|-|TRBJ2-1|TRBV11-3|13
CASSLGGGNEQFF
TGTGCCAGCAGCTTGGGGGGTGGCAATGAGCAGTTCTTC
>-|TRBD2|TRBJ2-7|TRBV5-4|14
CASSTRTSGDEQYF
TGTGCCAGCAGCACCCGGACTAGCGGGGACGAGCAGTACTTC
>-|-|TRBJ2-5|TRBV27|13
CARTSDSQETQYF
TGTGCCAGGACCTCGGACAGCCAAGAGACCCAGTACTTC
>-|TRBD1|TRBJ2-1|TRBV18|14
CASSPRTGYNEQFF
TGTGCCAGCTCACCAAGGACAGGCTACAATGAGCAGTTCTTC
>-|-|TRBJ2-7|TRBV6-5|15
CASSYSRQGSYEQYF
TGTGCCAGCAGTTACTCACGTCAGGGCTCCTACGAGCAGTACTTC
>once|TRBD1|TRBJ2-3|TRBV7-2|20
CASSLAPGQGSLRRTDTQYF
TGTGCCAGCAGCTTAGCCCCGGGACAGGGTAGTCTTCGCCGCACAGATACGCAGTATTTT
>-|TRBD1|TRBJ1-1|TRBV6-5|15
CASPGQGGGGTEAFF
TGTGCCAGCCCAGGACAGGGGGGCGGCGGCACTGAAGCTTTCTTT